One sample yielded the 23 T cell receptor beta chains listed below, sequenced in a study of T cell repertoires in cytomegalovirus infection. Their antigen targets remain unknown. TCRdb called the reads again in MiXCR, with one record for every CDR3 protein. The table lists roughly 500,000 distinct CDR3 sequences, around a third of them singletons. The sequenced sample was cultured PBMCs, obtained from culture after CMV antigen stimulation. All receptors come from a human donor in good health (CMV status not recorded). Some clones in this sample may be carry-over from other donors' samples.

This clonotype appeared a few times. The rearrangement links TRBV6-2 or TRBV6-3 to TRBJ2-1; 12 nucleotides agree with TRBD2. This CDR3 comprises 14 residues. The V segment lost 6 bases and the J segment 6 bases; nucleotides outside the gene matches: 3. The V gene's germline CDR1 is MNHEY and CDR2 SVGEGT. Here the CDR3 reads CASSWTSGINEQFF. The CDR3 bases are TGTGCCAGCAGCTGGACTAGCGGGATCAATGAGCAGTTCTTC.

This clonotype was picked up a small number of times. The genes are TRBV19 and TRBJ2-1; the D is unclear. Germline CDR1 is LNHDA and CDR2 is SQIVND (reference sequence). This CDR3 contains 14 residues. The V and J ends lost 2 bases and 6 bases respectively, with 11 bases between them. The CDR3 is CASSINGRANEQFF. CDR3 nucleotide sequence: TGTGCCAGTAGTATAAATGGGCGAGCCAATGAGCAGTTCTTC.

This clonotype was detected ten times or more. The chain couples TRBV7-2 to TRBJ1-5, with D unresolved. The V end was cut by 0 bases, the J end by 3 bases, with 9 bases between. The CDR3 consists of 15 residues. Per germline, CDR1 SGHTA and CDR2 FQGNSA. CDR3 in DNA: TGTGCCAGCAGCTTAGCGACGGGGATCAATCAGCCCCAGCATTTT. This codes for CASSLATGINQPQHF.

Note on this clonotype: The junction differs from germline at one of its ends, possibly a read error. The genes are TRBV12-3 or TRBV12-4 and TRBJ2-5; TRBD1 agrees at 7 bases. The CDR3 has 14 residues. In DNA form, the CDR3 reads TGTGCCAGCAGATTAGGGGGACAGCAAGAGACCCAGTACTTC. Translated: CASRLGGQQETQYF.

This clonotype was seen many times. The gene calls are TRBV7-2 and TRBJ1-4; no clear D. CDR3 size: 13 residues. V shed 1 base and J shed 8 bases, with 8 bases lying between them. Germline-derived CDR1 and CDR2 are SGHTA and FQGNSA. The CDR3 spells CASSLVEQEKLFF. CDR3 bases: TGTGCCAGCAGCTTAGTGGAACAAGAAAAACTGTTTTTT. Combining the CDR3 with reference TRBV7-2 and TRBJ1-4 gives the whole variable domain GAGVSQSPSNKVTEKGKDVELRCDPISGHTALYWYRQSLGQGLEFLIYFQGNSAPDKSGLPSDRFSAERTGGSVSTLTIQRTQQEDSAVYLCASSLVEQEKLFFGSGTQLSVL.

J is TRBJ1-4 and V is TRBV4-2; D may be TRBD1 (6 bases). V was pared by 0 bases and J by 8 bases, with 13 bases between. The length of the CDR3 is 15 residues. Germline loops: CDR1 LGHNA, CDR2 YNFKEQ. The CDR3 region has the DNA TGTGCCAGCAGCCAAGAGCCGGGGGCGAGAGAAAAACTGTTTTTT. Protein: CASSQEPGAREKLFF.

This clonotype was found a few times. This sequence joins TRBV4-1 and TRBJ2-1; D may be TRBD2 (5 bases). V was cut by 0 bases and J by 7 bases, with 19 bases left in between. Germline CDR1 is MGHRA and CDR2 is YSYEKL. The CDR3 consists of 17 residues. The CDR3 bases are TGCGCCAGCAGCCAAGATCGGTTTGGGCGGGTAAGGAATGAGCAGTTCTTC. Translated, it gives CASSQDRFGRVRNEQFF.

The chain recombines TRBV5-5 with TRBJ1-1, with D tentatively TRBD1 (5 bases). Per the germline V gene, CDR1 is SGHKS and CDR2 is YYEKEE (reference sequence). Trimming removed 0 bases from V and 1 base from J, with 13 bases in between. CDR3 length: 16 residues. CDR3 region: CASSLVIPGQNTEAFF. Written as DNA, the CDR3 is TGTGCCAGCAGCTTGGTTATCCCCGGACAGAACACTGAAGCTTTCTTT.

CDR3 sequence: CSARRQGETQYF. In DNA form, the CDR3 reads TGCAGTGCTAGACGACAGGGAGAGACCCAGTACTTC. The V call is TRBV20-1, the J call TRBJ2-5, with 7 bases lining up with TRBD1. The CDR3 contains 12 residues. The V segment lost 2 bases and the J segment 4 bases; nucleotides outside the gene matches: 1. Per germline, CDR1 DFQATT and CDR2 SNEGSKA (reference sequence).

This clonotype was counted between two and nine times. The V and J genes are TRBV10-3 and TRBJ2-2; D remains ambiguous. This CDR3 is 11 amino acids long. Germline V gives CDR1 ENHRY, CDR2 SYGVKD. Trimming shortened V by 10 bases and J by 4 bases, and 7 bases separated the two germline ends. Here the CDR3 DNA reads TGTGCCACTGCAACCACCGGGGAGCTGTTTTTT. This codes for CATATTGELFF.

Remarks on this clonotype: Since no conserved phenylalanine or tryptophan closes the CDR3, a read error is the likely cause. This chain links TRBV10-3 with TRBJ2-1; 9 bases align to TRBD1. J gave up 8 bases and V 11 bases, and 13 bases lay outside the gene matches. This CDR3 region has 14 residues. CDR1 is ENHRY, CDR2 SYGVKD, per germline. The CDR3 DNA follows: TGTGCCTCTAAGTCGGGACAGGGAAGCGATGAGCAGTTCTGC. Translating it yields CASKSGQGSDEQFC.

This clonotype was detected only a few times. The chain's CDR3 is CASSSSAASYEQYF. The CDR3 DNA reads TGTGCCAGCAGTTCCTCGGCCGCCTCCTACGAGCAGTACTTC. The chain combines TRBV12-3 or TRBV12-4 with TRBJ2-7; D unresolved. Trimming pared 4 bases from V and 0 bases from J, leaving 10 bases between. The CDR3 has 14 residues.

This clonotype was seen at least ten times. V and J are TRBV7-2 and TRBJ1-5; D remains ambiguous. The V gene's germline CDR1 is SGHTA and CDR2 FQGNSA. The ends were cut back, 1 base at V and 7 bases at J, with 8 bases in the middle. The CDR3 length is 13 residues. CDR3 sequence reads: CASSLVERQPQHF. The CDR3 DNA follows: TGTGCCAGCAGCTTAGTCGAGAGACAGCCCCAGCATTTT.

The chain recombines TRBV7-9 with TRBJ2-7; 13 bases map to TRBD2. Unmatched junction bases numbered 19, after V lost 6 bases and J lost 8 bases. The CDR3 is 18 residues long. CDR1 is SEHNR, CDR2 FQNEAQ, per germline (reference sequence). The CDR3 spells CASSRTSGSPRHAGKQYV. In DNA, the CDR3 is TGTGCCAGCAGTAGGACTAGCGGGAGTCCGCGCCATGCGGGGAAGCAGTACGTC.

The table lists this clonotype with many counts. This chain connects TRBV7-2 to TRBJ2-7; 7 bases are a match to TRBD1. This CDR3 spans 13 amino acids. Trimming cost V 3 bases and J 5 bases; bases outside gene matches: 4. Germline V lookup: CDR1 SGHTA, CDR2 FQGNSA. CDR3 sequence: CASSFDRDNEQYF. CDR3 sequence (DNA): TGTGCCAGCAGCTTCGACAGGGATAACGAGCAGTACTTC.

This chain links TRBV10-3 with TRBJ2-5; D perhaps matches TRBD2 (5 bases). The CDR3 has 15 residues. Germline CDR1 is ENHRY and CDR2 is SYGVKD. Trimming pared 10 bases from V and 1 base from J, leaving 19 bases between. The CDR3 here is CARLRKIDVQETQYF. The CDR3 DNA sequence: TGTGCCAGACTAAGGAAAATCGACGTCCAAGAGACCCAGTACTTC.

The chain links TRBV4-3 to TRBJ1-2, with D perhaps matching TRBD1 (5 bases). The V end was cut by 2 bases, the J end by 6 bases, with 13 bases between. The CDR3 length is 14 residues. Germline V gives CDR1 LGHNA, CDR2 YSLEER. The CDR3 coding sequence is TGCGCCAGCAGCCAACCAGGGAAAGCGGATGGCTACACCTTC. Its translation: CASSQPGKADGYTF.

The chain employs TRBV7-4 and TRBJ1-5; possible D gene TRBD1, 5 bases. V was shortened by 4 bases and J by 4 bases, with 23 bases between the two germline ends. Germline values: CDR1 SGHVT, CDR2 SQSDAQ. This CDR3 contains 18 residues. CDR3 sequence reads: CASSSTRDWGVVNQPQHF. The CDR3 coding sequence is TGTGCCAGCAGCTCAACCCGGGACTGGGGAGTAGTAAATCAGCCCCAGCATTTT. The whole variable domain, filled in from reference TRBV7-4 and TRBJ1-5, reads GAGVSQSPRYKVAKRGRDVALRCDSISGHVTLYWYRQTLGQGSEVLTYSQSDAQRDKSGRPSGRFSAERPERSVSTLKIQRTEQGDSAVYLCASSSTRDWGVVNQPQHFGDGTRLSIL.

The chain recombines TRBV19 with TRBJ1-5; D unresolved. CDR1 LNHDA and CDR2 SQIVND come from the germline V gene (reference sequence). The CDR3 consists of 17 residues. The V end lost 0 bases, the J end lost 1 base, and 13 bases lay between the germline ends. The CDR3 DNA reads as TGTGCCAGTAGTATAGATGGCCCGCGGCCGAGCAATCAGCCCCAGCATTTT. It translates to CASSIDGPRPSNQPQHF.

The chain combines TRBV7-2 with TRBJ2-6; D is possibly TRBD1 (6 bases). The CDR3 totals 16 residues. Germline V gene sequence: CDR1 SGHTA, CDR2 FQGNSA. V was shortened by 4 bases and J by 0 bases, with 10 bases between the two germline ends. This CDR3 reads CASSSGQRSGANVLTF. The CDR3 DNA follows: TGTGCCAGCAGCTCGGGACAACGCTCTGGGGCCAACGTCCTGACTTTC.

This sequence joins TRBV7-2 and TRBJ2-3; D is undetermined. The CDR3 totals 14 residues. V lost 4 bases, J lost 4 bases, and 12 bases lay in between. Germline assignment: CDR1 SGHTA and CDR2 FQGNSA. The CDR3, as DNA: TGTGCCAGCAGCTACCTCTCGGGCGCAGATACGCAGTATTTT. This sequence encodes CASSYLSGADTQYF.

This clonotype has just a few counts. The CDR3 nucleotides are TGTGCCAGCAGCCTTACTAGCGGGAGCTTGATAGATACGCAGTATTTT. The encoded protein is CASSLTSGSLIDTQYF. The genes are TRBV7-9 and TRBJ2-3; 11 nucleotides agree with TRBD2. The CDR3 is 16 residues long. J was trimmed by 5 bases and V by 5 bases; bases with no gene match: 9. Germline V CDR1 and CDR2: SEHNR, FQNEAQ (reference sequence).

This clonotype was observed at least ten times. V gene TRBV7-2 combines with J gene TRBJ2-5, with TRBD1 matching over 10 bases. Germline V gene data show CDR1 as SGHTA and CDR2 as FQGNSA. This CDR3 is built from 16 residues. After removal of 4 bases from V and 4 bases from J, the junction contained 9 bases not matched to a gene. The CDR3 loop is CASSSGQGRLRETQYF. The CDR3 DNA reads TGTGCCAGCAGCTCGGGACAGGGGCGGCTTAGAGAGACCCAGTACTTC.